The next 30 T cell receptor beta chains were all read from a single sample in a study of T-cell reconstitution after alpha-beta-depleted transplantation in children. Unique molecular identifiers were incorporated into the prepared TCRbeta library. Via MiXCR, TCRdb re-called the PCR reads, giving one row per CDR3 protein. Of approximately 430,000 distinct CDR3 sequences in the sample, about 17% were seen once. Sequenced here: PBMCs, mostly from graft donor cells, sampled 360 days after TCRalphabeta/CD19-depleted stem cell transplant. The receptors shown here come from a boy younger than two who had a stem cell transplant for Wiskott-Aldrich syndrome, so the T cells may come from the graft donor.

This clonotype was counted between two and nine times. The rearrangement uses TRBV7-8 and TRBJ2-7; D gene uncertain. V gave up 1 base and J gave up 3 bases, with 13 bases separating them. Germline CDR1 and CDR2: SGHVS and FQNEAQ. This CDR3 has 15 amino acids. The CDR3, as DNA: TGTGCCAGCAGCTTAGTCAGGAACGCCTACTACGAGCAGTACTTC. Protein sequence: CASSLVRNAYYEQYF.

This chain uses TRBV18 with TRBJ2-7, with 9 bases identical to TRBD1. V shed 5 bases, J shed 3 bases, and the junction held 8 bases outside the gene matches. Germline lookup yields CDR1 KGHSH and CDR2 LQKENI. The CDR3 contains 15 residues. CDR3: CASSTGQGPNYEQYF. CDR3 sequence (DNA): TGTGCCAGCTCAACGGGACAGGGTCCCAACTACGAGCAGTACTTC.

The V gene is TRBV15, the J gene TRBJ2-1, with 8 bases fitting TRBD2. The V gene end was trimmed by 0 bases and the J gene end by 6 bases; junction bases not matched to a gene: 10. The germline gives CDR1 LNHNV, CDR2 YYDKDF (reference sequence). The CDR3 has 17 residues. CDR3 nucleotide sequence: TGTGCCACCAGCAGAGATCGGAGACTAGCGCCCATCAATGAGCAGTTCTTC. This gives the protein CATSRDRRLAPINEQFF.

The chain carries TRBV4-2 and TRBJ2-7; tentatively, D is TRBD1 (6 bases). Germline V CDR1 and CDR2: LGHNA, YNFKEQ. V lost 1 base and J 3 bases, leaving 16 bases between the germline ends. This CDR3 comprises 16 residues. CDR3: CASSQAGGYQIYEQYF. CDR3 sequence (DNA): TGTGCCAGCAGCCAAGCTGGGGGCTATCAGATCTACGAGCAGTACTTC.

This sequence joins TRBV5-1 and TRBJ2-5, with 9 bases fitting TRBD2. In germline, CDR1 is SGHRS, CDR2 YFSETQ. J gave up 5 bases and V 4 bases, and 9 bases lay outside the gene matches. This CDR3 is built from 15 residues. The CDR3 spells CASSRASGRKETQYF. CDR3 bases: TGCGCCAGCAGCAGAGCGAGCGGGAGGAAGGAGACCCAGTACTTC.

The V call is TRBV24-1, the J call TRBJ2-5; D unclear. The V end was cut by 4 bases, the J end by 5 bases, with 10 bases between. Germline loops: CDR1 KGHDR, CDR2 SFDVKD. The CDR3 is 13 residues long. The CDR3 region has the DNA TGTGCCACCAGTGAACAGCAAGGGGAGACCCAGTACTTC. Amino acid sequence: CATSEQQGETQYF.

There are a few counts of this clonotype. The chain links TRBV5-5 to TRBJ2-5; tentatively, D is TRBD1 (5 bases). This CDR3 is built from 13 residues. V shed 4 bases and J shed 4 bases, with 11 bases lying between them. Germline V CDR1 and CDR2: SGHKS, YYEKEE (reference sequence). CDR3: CASSPQVLETQYF. The CDR3, as DNA: TGTGCCAGCAGCCCACAGGTGTTAGAGACCCAGTACTTC.

V is TRBV10-3 and J is TRBJ2-2; D gene unclear. V was pared by 4 bases and J by 1 base, with 10 bases between. Germline assignment: CDR1 ENHRY and CDR2 SYGVKD. The CDR3 covers 15 residues. The CDR3 DNA reads TGTGCCATCAGTGGTAGTTATCGGAACACCGGGGAGCTGTTTTTT. It specifies CAISGSYRNTGELFF.

This chain's CDR3 is CASSQEPGSAYNEQFF. CDR3 nucleotide sequence: TGCGCCAGCAGCCAAGAACCGGGTTCCGCCTACAATGAGCAGTTCTTC. The chain is built from TRBV4-3 and TRBJ2-1; D unresolved. The CDR3 is 16 residues long. V lost 0 bases and J lost 2, with 11 bases in between. Germline values: CDR1 LGHNA, CDR2 YSLEER.

This clonotype has more than one count but fewer than ten. The V gene is TRBV20-1, the J gene TRBJ1-1; TRBD1 matches 7 bases. V lost 4 bases to trimming and J lost 0 bases; unmatched junction nucleotides: 5. The CDR3 sequence is 14 residues long. The V gene's germline CDR1 is DFQATT and CDR2 SNEGSKA (reference sequence). The CDR3 DNA is TGCAGTGCTACCAGGGACAGACTGAACACTGAAGCTTTCTTT. Residues: CSATRDRLNTEAFF.

This clonotype was observed a few times. The rearrangement uses TRBV29-1 and TRBJ2-3; 9 bases align to TRBD2. The CDR3 has 13 amino acids. V gave up 8 bases and J gave up 4 bases; unmatched junction bases: 7. Germline CDR1 SQVTM, CDR2 ANQGSEA. As DNA, the CDR3 is TGCAGCTCGCGGGCGGGGGGGCCAGATACGCAGTATTTT. Translating it yields CSSRAGGPDTQYF.

The rearrangement links TRBV10-3 to TRBJ2-6, with D possibly TRBD1 on 5 matching bases. This CDR3 has 18 residues. V lost 0 bases and J 0 bases, leaving 12 bases between the germline ends. Per the germline V gene, CDR1 is ENHRY and CDR2 is SYGVKD. CDR3 sequence: CAISESKGHRSGANVLTF. The CDR3, as DNA: TGTGCCATCAGTGAGTCGAAAGGACACCGCTCTGGGGCCAACGTCCTGACTTTC.

This clonotype occurred a few times. This sequence joins TRBV24-1 and TRBJ2-7; TRBD1 might be the D (6 bases). The CDR3 has 12 amino acids. With 5 bases removed from V and 4 bases from J, the gap between germline ends came to 8 bases. Germline CDR1 reads KGHDR; CDR2 reads SFDVKD. CDR3 sequence (DNA): TGTGCCACCAGTGGAGGGGGATACGAGCAGTACTTC. Translated, it gives CATSGGGYEQYF.

This clonotype was detected a few times. The rearrangement links TRBV5-1 to TRBJ2-7, with 7 bases lining up with TRBD1. J was trimmed by 4 bases and V by 4 bases; bases with no gene match: 5. This CDR3 has 13 amino acids. Germline assignment: CDR1 SGHRS and CDR2 YFSETQ. CDR3 nucleotide sequence: TGCGCCAGCAGCCCGGGACAGCATTACGAGCAGTACTTC. It encodes CASSPGQHYEQYF.

This chain connects TRBV5-1 to TRBJ2-7; 8 bases line up with TRBD1. The V segment lost 0 bases and the J segment 3 bases; nucleotides outside the gene matches: 5. CDR3 length equals 15 residues. The germline V gene encodes CDR1 SGHRS and CDR2 YFSETQ. CDR3 DNA: TGCGCCAGCAGCTTGGCGGACAGGGATATCTACGAGCAGTACTTC. The encoded protein is CASSLADRDIYEQYF.

This clonotype was picked up a small number of times. The chain is built from TRBV3-1 and TRBJ2-3, with 7 bases that match TRBD2. The V gene's germline CDR1 is LGHDT and CDR2 YNNKEL (reference sequence). This CDR3 has 19 residues. Germline trimming cut 1 base from V and 0 bases from J; bases unmatched to any gene: 13. CDR3: CASSQGWRERVASTDTQYF. For the CDR3, the DNA is TGTGCCAGCAGCCAAGGATGGCGGGAGCGGGTTGCTAGCACAGATACGCAGTATTTT.

This clonotype was detected a few times. This chain links TRBV15 with TRBJ2-3; D possibly uses TRBD1 or TRBD2 (5 bases each). The V end was cut by 1 base, the J end by 1 base, with 12 bases between. This CDR3 is built from 16 residues. Germline V gene sequence: CDR1 LNHNV, CDR2 YYDKDF (reference sequence). CDR3 residues: CATSRGGTPGTDTQYF. CDR3 nucleotides: TGTGCCACCAGCAGAGGAGGGACCCCGGGCACAGATACGCAGTATTTT.

The sample holds many counts of this clonotype. V usage is TRBV5-1 and J usage is TRBJ2-1, with D unclear. The CDR3 has 12 residues. Germline V lookup: CDR1 SGHRS, CDR2 YFSETQ. V was pared by 0 bases and J by 7 bases, with 5 bases between. The DNA of the CDR3 is TGCGCCAGCAGCTTGGTACTAAATGAGCAGTTCTTC. It is translated as CASSLVLNEQFF. Looking up the rest from reference TRBV5-1 and TRBJ2-1 gives the full variable domain: KAGVTQTPRYLIKTRGQQVTLSCSPISGHRSVSWYQQTPGQGLQFLFEYFSETQRNKGNFPGRFSGRQFSNSRSEMNVSTLELGDSALYLCASSLVLNEQFFGPGTRLTVL.

This clonotype was seen a handful of times. This rearrangement joins TRBV3-1 to TRBJ2-4; 13 bases map to TRBD2. With V trimmed by 1 base and J by 2 bases, 2 bases remained unmatched. Germline V gives CDR1 LGHDT, CDR2 YNNKEL (reference sequence). This CDR3 contains 17 residues. The CDR3 nucleotides are TGTGCCAGCAGCCAAGGCGGGACTAGCGGGACCAAAAACATTCAGTACTTC. Translation: CASSQGGTSGTKNIQYF.

The chain joins TRBV3-1 to TRBJ2-4; 9 bases are shared with TRBD2. The CDR3 consists of 17 residues. V trimming: 1 base; J trimming: 1 base; junction bases outside the gene matches: 5. Per germline, CDR1 LGHDT and CDR2 YNNKEL (reference sequence). This chain's CDR3 is CASSQAGLADAKNIQYF. CDR3 sequence (DNA): TGTGCCAGCAGCCAAGCGGGACTAGCCGACGCCAAAAACATTCAGTACTTC. Full variable domain (rest looked up from reference TRBV3-1 and TRBJ2-4): DTAVSQTPKYLVTQMGNDKSIKCEQNLGHDTMYWYKQDSKKFLKIMFSYNNKELIINETVPNRFSPKSPDKAHLNLHINSLELGDSAVYFCASSQAGLADAKNIQYFGAGTRLSVL.

The chain joins TRBV7-9 to TRBJ2-3; 7 nucleotides match TRBD2. Losses at the gene ends were 4 bases for V and 3 bases for J; bases not matched to a gene: 13. This CDR3 spans 17 amino acids. CDR1 and CDR2 from the germline V gene are SEHNR and FQNEAQ (reference sequence). Written as DNA, the CDR3 is TGTGCCAGCAGCTCCTACGGGGGGAGCACTGTGACAGATACGCAGTATTTT. Translating gives CASSSYGGSTVTDTQYF.

This clonotype was observed a few times. The V call is TRBV10-3, the J call TRBJ1-2, with 7 bases lining up with TRBD1. The J segment lost 8 bases and the V segment lost 3 bases, leaving 6 bases of the junction unmatched. Per germline, CDR1 ENHRY and CDR2 SYGVKD. This CDR3 region has 13 residues. The CDR3 DNA is TGTGCCATCAGTGACCTGGGACAGTTCGGCTACACCTTC. It codes for CAISDLGQFGYTF.

Only a few counts were recorded for this clonotype. The chain recombines TRBV19 with TRBJ2-2; 8 bases match TRBD1. The CDR3 has 15 residues. J lost 8 bases, V lost 6 bases, and 11 bases had no gene match. The germline V gene has CDR1 LNHDA and CDR2 SQIVND (reference sequence). The CDR3 coding sequence is TGTGCCAGTAGAAGCCGGGACAGGCTACTAGGGGAGCTGTTTTTT. As protein: CASRSRDRLLGELFF.

This clonotype was seen a handful of times. J is TRBJ2-7 and V is TRBV5-4; 8 bases fit TRBD1. V lost 1 base and J lost 2; bases outside the gene matches: 5. The CDR3 sequence is 15 residues long. In germline, CDR1 is SGHNT, CDR2 YYREEE (reference sequence). The CDR3 DNA is TGTGCCAGCAGCTTGTGGCAGGGGGCGACCTACGAGCAGTACTTC. This translates into CASSLWQGATYEQYF.

This clonotype was detected ten times or more. The gene calls are TRBV15 and TRBJ2-6, with TRBD2 identical over 12 bases. Trimming took 5 bases from V and 1 from J; bases not matched to a gene: 3. CDR1 and CDR2 (germline): LNHNV, YYDKDF (reference sequence). The CDR3 totals 17 residues. CDR3 amino acids: CATSVTSGRSGANVLTF. CDR3 DNA sequence: TGTGCCACCAGCGTGACTAGCGGGAGATCTGGGGCCAACGTCCTGACTTTC.

V is TRBV10-2 and J is TRBJ2-2; 7 bases are shared with TRBD2. The trim removed 4 bases at V and 5 bases at J, leaving 4 bases unmatched. The CDR3 sequence is 14 residues long. The germline gives CDR1 WSHSY, CDR2 SAAADI. This chain's CDR3 is CASSGTRGTGELFF. The CDR3 DNA follows: TGCGCCAGCAGTGGGACTAGAGGTACCGGGGAGCTGTTTTTT.

The V call is TRBV27, the J call TRBJ2-2; TRBD2 aligns across 9 bases. With 7 bases clipped from V and 6 bases from J, the junction kept 6 bases outside the gene matches. Germline V gene data show CDR1 as MNHEY and CDR2 as SMNVEV (reference sequence). This CDR3 comprises 14 residues. CDR3 amino acids: CASTVRTSAGELFF. The CDR3 coding sequence is TGTGCCAGCACCGTCCGGACTAGCGCCGGGGAGCTGTTTTTT.

This chain connects TRBV5-1 to TRBJ2-2; D is unclear. Trimming removed 2 bases from V and 4 bases from J, with 9 bases in between. This CDR3 comprises 14 residues. Per the germline V gene, CDR1 is SGHRS and CDR2 is YFSETQ. The CDR3 loop reads CASSLRQATGELFF. The DNA for the CDR3 is TGCGCCAGCAGCTTAAGGCAGGCCACCGGGGAGCTGTTTTTT.

This clonotype was detected many times. The rearrangement joins TRBV6-4 to TRBJ1-1, with D perhaps matching TRBD1 (6 bases). CDR1 and CDR2 from the germline V gene are MRHNA and SNTAGT. This CDR3 has 13 residues. Trimming took off 7 bases at V and 0 bases at J, with 9 bases between the two ends. The chain's CDR3 is CASKRDMNTEAFF. CDR3 nucleotide sequence: TGTGCCAGCAAAAGGGACATGAACACTGAAGCTTTCTTT.

This clonotype was recorded many times. This chain uses TRBV27 with TRBJ2-3; 12 bases are a match to TRBD2. CDR3 length equals 14 residues. Trimming removed 5 bases from V and 14 bases from J; junction bases left unmatched: 11. CDR1 is MNHEY and CDR2 is SMNVEV in the germline V gene (reference sequence). This CDR3 reads CASSLRGLAGPSYF. The CDR3 DNA follows: TGTGCCAGCAGTCTAAGGGGACTAGCGGGCCCGTCGTATTTT.